These 8 T cell receptor beta chains share one sample of origin, sequenced in a study of T-cell reconstitution after alpha-beta-depleted transplantation in children. Preparing the TCRbeta library involved the use of unique molecular identifiers. In TCRdb, the PCR reads were re-called with MiXCR into one record per CDR3 protein. The table lists 40,000 to 55,000 distinct CDR3 sequences, roughly 8.7% of them singletons, with roughly 29% in the top ten. Sequencing was performed on PBMCs, mostly from graft donor cells, taken 60 days after TCRalphabeta/CD19-depleted stem cell transplant. The receptors come from a male patient between 2 and 15 years old who had a stem cell transplant for chronic granulomatous disease, so the T cells may come from the graft donor.

This clonotype has just a few counts. V usage is TRBV24-1 and J usage is TRBJ1-1, with 7 bases lining up with TRBD1. Germline lookup yields CDR1 KGHDR and CDR2 SFDVKD. The CDR3 has 16 amino acids. With V trimmed by 4 bases and J by 5 bases, 12 bases remained unmatched. This CDR3 reads CATSDDPDRSLTEAFF. The CDR3 coding sequence is TGTGCCACCAGTGACGACCCGGACAGGTCCTTGACTGAAGCTTTCTTT.

CDR3 DNA: TGTGCCAGCAGACCTTCGACAGGGTGGGGCGGCGAGCAGTACTTC. Protein sequence: CASRPSTGWGGEQYF. The rearrangement joins TRBV27 to TRBJ2-7; TRBD1 matches 7 bases. This CDR3 has 15 amino acids. From germline, CDR1 is MNHEY and CDR2 SMNVEV (reference sequence). The V and J ends lost 6 bases and 6 bases, in that order; junction bases with no gene match: 14.

This clonotype was found many times. The chain carries TRBV20-1 and TRBJ2-1; D is perhaps TRBD1 or TRBD2 (5 bases each). The CDR3 is made up of 14 amino acids. V shed 5 bases and J shed 7 bases, with 18 bases lying between them. The germline V gene has CDR1 DFQATT and CDR2 SNEGSKA (reference sequence). CDR3 sequence: CSALKGTPGNEQFF. The CDR3 DNA reads as TGCAGTGCTCTAAAGGGGACCCCAGGGAATGAGCAGTTCTTC.

This clonotype was detected ten times or more. CDR3 region: CASSLGGGTSETQYF. The CDR3 DNA reads as TGTGCCAGCAGCTTAGGGGGGGGGACGTCGGAGACCCAGTACTTC. This chain connects TRBV7-2 to TRBJ2-5; 7 bases match TRBD2. This CDR3 has 15 amino acids. With V trimmed by 1 base and J by 5 bases, 7 bases remained unmatched. The V gene's germline CDR1 is SGHTA and CDR2 FQGNSA.

This clonotype was observed at least ten times. The V gene is TRBV28, the J gene TRBJ2-4; D unresolved. CDR1 is MDHEN, CDR2 SYDVKM, per germline. V was pared by 1 base and J by 9 bases, with 13 bases between. The CDR3 totals 14 residues. CDR3 sequence: CASSLSLSPGIQYF. CDR3 in DNA: TGTGCCAGCAGTTTATCGCTATCCCCAGGCATTCAGTACTTC.

This clonotype has a handful of counts. This rearrangement joins TRBV6-5 to TRBJ2-7; TRBD1 matches at 7 bases. The germline V gene encodes CDR1 MNHEY and CDR2 SVGAGI. J was trimmed by 4 bases and V by 0 bases; bases with no gene match: 6. The CDR3 contains 15 residues. The chain's CDR3 is CASSYSRQGGYEQYF. The CDR3 nucleotides are TGTGCCAGCAGTTACTCAAGACAGGGTGGGTACGAGCAGTACTTC.

This clonotype was picked up many times. V and J are TRBV7-2 and TRBJ2-5; 13 positions agree with TRBD2. The V gene end was trimmed by 5 bases and the J gene end by 5 bases; junction bases not matched to a gene: 5. The CDR3 runs 15 residues. Germline assignment: CDR1 SGHTA and CDR2 FQGNSA. The CDR3 DNA reads TGTGCCAGCAGCCTACCGACTAGCGGGAGGGAGACCCAGTACTTC. This translates into CASSLPTSGRETQYF. Looking up the rest from reference TRBV7-2 and TRBJ2-5 gives the full variable domain: GAGVSQSPSNKVTEKGKDVELRCDPISGHTALYWYRQSLGQGLEFLIYFQGNSAPDKSGLPSDRFSAERTGGSVSTLTIQRTQQEDSAVYLCASSLPTSGRETQYFGPGTRLLVL.

This clonotype was detected many times. CDR3: CASSPMPDRDEQYF. CDR3 DNA: TGCGCCAGCAGCCCAATGCCTGACAGGGACGAGCAGTACTTC. The V call is TRBV5-1, the J call TRBJ2-7, with TRBD1 identical over 7 bases. The germline gives CDR1 SGHRS, CDR2 YFSETQ. Trimming cost V 4 bases and J 5 bases; bases outside gene matches: 9. The CDR3 contains 14 residues. The full variable domain, in which reference TRBV5-1 and TRBJ2-7 provide the parts outside the CDR3, is KAGVTQTPRYLIKTRGQQVTLSCSPISGHRSVSWYQQTPGQGLQFLFEYFSETQRNKGNFPGRFSGRQFSNSRSEMNVSTLELGDSALYLCASSPMPDRDEQYFGPGTRLTVT.